This T cell receptor (beta chain) came from a study of OX40 agonist ivuxolimab in advanced cancers. Study-level background: Aged roughly 20 to 85 with a mean of approximately 60 years, they were less than 90% male. It was permissible to have had prior anti-PD-1, anti-PD-L1 or anti-CTLA-4 therapy, and about 40% had some.

Concerning this clone itself: Its antigen is not known.

A history of autoimmune disease or systemic immunosuppression excluded patients. TCRdb's copy holds only in-frame clones and misses some; the assay was immunoSEQ multiplex PCR. The sample has over 55,000 clones, around 80% seen once. The germline V and J ends were trimmed by 0 bases and 5 bases, with 13 bases remaining between them. The germline CDR1 and CDR2 sequences are SNHLY and FYNNEI. This CDR3 spans 16 amino acids. Study-wide results and limits: In general, CD8+ T cells held more expanded clones than CD4+ did, on average.

The sequencing used CD4+ or CD8+ T cells sorted from blood, collected in a trial of the OX40 agonist ivuxolimab. The gene calls are TRBV2 and TRBJ1-4; D might be TRBD1 (5 bases). This sequence was found in an adult with an advanced solid tumor such as melanoma, head and neck, liver or kidney cancer. CDR3 DNA: TGTGCCAGCAGTGAAGCGTTGGGACGCCCCAATGAAAAACTGTTTTTT. It codes for CASSEALGRPNEKLFF.